The next 28 T cell receptor beta chains were all read from a single sample in a study of blood T cell repertoires in COVID-19. Sequencing used immunoSEQ multiplex PCR; TCRdb keeps in-frame clones, though not all of them. The table records tens of thousands of clones, over 75% of them present only once. Sequencing input: peripheral blood. The origin of the receptors is a woman aged 55-70 years with active COVID-19.

The rearrangement uses TRBV5-1 and TRBJ2-5; a possible D gene is TRBD1 (6 bases). Germline CDR1 is SGHRS and CDR2 is YFSETQ. V dropped 2 bases and J dropped 1 base, with 9 bases sitting between them. The CDR3 is made up of 14 amino acids. This CDR3 is CASSLQGGQETQYF. In nucleotides, the CDR3 is TGCGCCAGCAGCTTACAGGGTGGCCAAGAGACCCAGTACTTC.

The chain links TRBV4-1 to TRBJ2-3, with 9 bases matching TRBD2. The CDR3 spans 19 residues. Germline trimming cut 0 bases from V and 4 bases from J; bases unmatched to any gene: 14. From germline, CDR1 is MGHRA and CDR2 YSYEKL. The CDR3 sequence is CASSQESFLASGNADTQYF. CDR3 in DNA: TGCGCCAGCAGCCAAGAATCTTTCTTGGCTAGCGGGAACGCAGATACGCAGTATTTT.

This clone was observed once. This rearrangement joins TRBV11-2 to TRBJ2-1, with 8 bases identical to TRBD2. V trimming: 1 base; J trimming: 10 bases; junction bases outside the gene matches: 3. The CDR3 runs to 13 residues. Germline CDR1 SGHAT, CDR2 FQNNGV. The CDR3 sequence is CASSLGEREEQFF. The CDR3 coding sequence is TGTGCCAGCAGCTTAGGAGAGCGGGAGGAGCAGTTCTTC.

This clone showed up just a few times. The rearrangement uses TRBV6-5 and TRBJ2-5; 8 bases are a match to TRBD1. Germline-derived CDR1 and CDR2 are MNHEY and SVGAGI. Germline trimming cut 0 bases from V and 4 bases from J; bases unmatched to any gene: 7. CDR3 length equals 16 residues. This CDR3 is CASSYSRTGSRETQYF. In DNA, the CDR3 is TGTGCCAGCAGTTACTCGAGGACAGGGTCGAGAGAGACCCAGTACTTC.

The chain has TRBV28 and TRBJ2-3; TRBD2 matches 11 bases. The CDR3 runs to 18 residues. Germline lookup yields CDR1 MDHEN and CDR2 SYDVKM. Trimming removed 2 bases from V and 4 bases from J; junction bases left unmatched: 11. The CDR3 DNA is TGTGCCAGCAGTTTAACCCCGCTACTAGCGGGAGTTGCAGATACGCAGTATTTT. Its translation is CASSLTPLLAGVADTQYF.

V usage is TRBV6-5 and J usage is TRBJ2-5; the D gene is possibly TRBD2 (6 bases). Germline CDR1 MNHEY, CDR2 SVGAGI. The V and J ends lost 0 bases and 7 bases respectively, with 12 bases between them. CDR3 size: 14 residues. CDR3 protein: CASSYSPSGVTQYF. The CDR3 DNA reads as TGTGCCAGCAGTTACTCCCCCTCGGGGGTGACCCAGTACTTC.

The gene calls are TRBV19 and TRBJ2-7, with D uncertain. This CDR3 region has 13 residues. Germline V gives CDR1 LNHDA, CDR2 SQIVND (reference sequence). Trimming removed 3 bases at V and 0 bases at J, with 6 bases between. For the CDR3, the DNA is TGTGCCAGTAGTATTACAGCCTCCTACGAGCAGTACTTC. This gives the protein CASSITASYEQYF.

This clone was seen a single time. The J gene is TRBJ2-2, the V gene TRBV4-2; 7 bases match TRBD2. CDR3 length: 16 residues. After removal of 0 bases from V and 7 bases from J, the junction contained 8 bases not matched to a gene. Germline loops: CDR1 LGHNA, CDR2 YNFKEQ. The CDR3 protein is CASSQEGLSEGGELFF. Written as DNA, the CDR3 is TGTGCCAGCAGCCAAGAGGGACTAAGCGAGGGCGGGGAGCTGTTTTTT.

The chain uses TRBV28 and TRBJ2-7; D remains unclear. Trimming cost V 6 bases and J 3 bases, with 6 bases left between them. The germline V gene encodes CDR1 MDHEN and CDR2 SYDVKM. This CDR3 has 11 amino acids. CDR3 in amino acids: CASRQNYEQYF. CDR3 DNA sequence: TGTGCCAGCAGACAAAACTACGAGCAGTACTTC.

This chain connects TRBV5-1 to TRBJ2-1, with 10 nucleotides matching TRBD2. The ends lost 0 bases at V and 7 bases at J; junction bases unmatched: 7. Germline-derived CDR1 and CDR2 are SGHRS and YFSETQ. The CDR3 runs to 16 residues. The CDR3 region is CASSLGPSGRRNEQFF. In DNA, the CDR3 is TGCGCCAGCAGCTTGGGACCTAGCGGGAGAAGGAATGAGCAGTTCTTC.

The rearrangement links TRBV5-6 to TRBJ2-7; 13 positions agree with TRBD2. Germline V gene data show CDR1 as SGHDT and CDR2 as YYEEEE. CDR3 length: 16 residues. Losses at the gene ends were 0 bases for V and 5 bases for J; bases not matched to a gene: 5. The CDR3: CASSLGGLAGLHEQYF. DNA for the CDR3: TGTGCCAGCAGCTTGGGGGGACTAGCGGGACTACACGAGCAGTACTTC.

CDR3 protein: CATMERVRNTEAFF. The CDR3 DNA sequence: TGTGCCACCATGGAGCGAGTAAGGAACACTGAAGCTTTCTTT. The rearrangement links TRBV15 to TRBJ1-1; no clear D. The V gene's germline CDR1 is LNHNV and CDR2 YYDKDF (reference sequence). Between the trimmed V and J ends, which lost 7 bases and 1 base, there was a span of 13 bases. This CDR3 has 14 amino acids.

V is TRBV6-1 and J is TRBJ1-1; D is unresolved. V was shortened by 3 bases and J by 4 bases, with 9 bases between the two germline ends. The CDR3 totals 13 residues. Per germline, CDR1 MNHNS and CDR2 SASEGT. CDR3 nucleotide sequence: TGTGCCAGCAGTGACGTACTTGGCACTGAAGCTTTCTTT. It specifies CASSDVLGTEAFF.

The table lists this clone with a few counts. The chain couples TRBV5-1 to TRBJ1-1; maybe TRBD1 (6 bases). V was clipped by 4 bases and J by 4 bases, with 14 bases between them. Germline CDR1 is SGHRS and CDR2 is YFSETQ. The CDR3 consists of 14 residues. In nucleotides, the CDR3 is TGCGCCAGCAGCACGCCGGGACACGGCACTGAAGCTTTCTTT. It translates to CASSTPGHGTEAFF.

CDR3 coding DNA: TGCAGTGCTAGTCCGTACCAAGAGACCCAGTACTTC. Translation gives CSASPYQETQYF. V and J are TRBV20-1 and TRBJ2-5; D unresolved. Per the germline V gene, CDR1 is DFQATT and CDR2 is SNEGSKA (reference sequence). The V gene lost 3 bases and the J gene lost 0 bases, with 5 bases spanning the gap. The CDR3 extends over 12 amino acids.

The CDR3 region has the DNA TGCGCCAGCAGCCAAGGACTCAATCAGCCCCAGCATTTT. It translates to CASSQGLNQPQHF. The chain is built from TRBV4-1 and TRBJ1-5; no firm D call. Trimming pared 1 base from V and 3 bases from J, leaving 4 bases between. The CDR3 loop spans 13 amino acids. Per the germline V gene, CDR1 is MGHRA and CDR2 is YSYEKL.

The chain is built from TRBV4-2 and TRBJ2-1; possibly TRBD2 for D (5 bases). Germline assignment: CDR1 LGHNA and CDR2 YNFKEQ. The ends were cut back, 0 bases at V and 7 bases at J, with 13 bases in the middle. This CDR3 contains 15 residues. The CDR3 loop reads CASSQDYRLANEQFF. DNA of the CDR3: TGTGCCAGCAGCCAAGATTATCGGCTAGCAAATGAGCAGTTCTTC.

This sequence joins TRBV24-1 and TRBJ2-1, with TRBD2 matching 7 bases. The V and J ends lost 5 bases and 8 bases, in that order; junction bases with no gene match: 2. The CDR3 is 12 residues long. Per the germline V gene, CDR1 is KGHDR and CDR2 is SFDVKD. CDR3 DNA: TGTGCCACCAGTGCCCGGGGGGATGAGCAGTTCTTC. Protein product: CATSARGDEQFF.

This clone was detected once. The rearrangement links TRBV6-5 to TRBJ1-5; 7 bases are a match to TRBD1. The CDR3 covers 15 residues. Germline-derived CDR1 and CDR2 are MNHEY and SVGAGI. V lost 5 bases, J lost 1 base, and 5 bases stayed unmatched. CDR3 loop: CASSTQGLSNQPQHF. The DNA for the CDR3 is TGTGCCAGCAGTACACAGGGGTTGAGCAATCAGCCCCAGCATTTT.

The rearrangement links TRBV10-2 to TRBJ1-5; D gene uncertain. There are 14 residues in the CDR3. Trimming took off 2 bases at V and 1 base at J, with 6 bases between the two ends. The germline CDR1 and CDR2 sequences are WSHSY and SAAADI. CDR3 bases: TGCGCCAGCAGTGAGGGTGCGAGCAATCAGCCCCAGCATTTT. Its protein is CASSEGASNQPQHF.

V is TRBV14 and J is TRBJ2-1; D is possibly TRBD1 (6 bases). The CDR3 is 13 amino acids. The germline gives CDR1 SGHDN, CDR2 FVKESK. V was shortened by 6 bases and J by 6 bases, with 12 bases between the two germline ends. The CDR3 DNA is TGTGCCAGCAGATCCACAGGGATCAATGAGCAGTTCTTC. Amino acid sequence: CASRSTGINEQFF.

The rearrangement links TRBV12-3 or TRBV12-4 to TRBJ1-6; 9 bases are a match to TRBD1. The V segment lost 11 bases and the J segment 9 bases; nucleotides outside the gene matches: 5. This CDR3 comprises 12 residues. The CDR3 DNA is TGTGCCGCCGGGACAGGGAGTTCACCCCTCCACTTT. Encoded protein: CAAGTGSSPLHF.

CDR3 DNA sequence: TGCAGTGCACACGCTTTATACGAGCAGTACTTC. This sequence encodes CSAHALYEQYF. This rearrangement joins TRBV20-1 to TRBJ2-7, with D uncertain. CDR1 and CDR2 from the germline V gene are DFQATT and SNEGSKA (reference sequence). The CDR3 loop spans 11 amino acids. V shed 6 bases and J shed 4 bases, with 10 bases lying between them.

The CDR3 sequence: CAWSMDSARVNEQFF. DNA for the CDR3: TGTGCCTGGAGTATGGACTCAGCGCGGGTCAATGAGCAGTTCTTC. The chain carries TRBV30 and TRBJ2-1, with a tentative D call TRBD2 (5 bases). V was shortened by 2 bases and J by 6 bases, with 17 bases between the two germline ends. The CDR3 has 15 residues. Germline V gives CDR1 GTSNPN, CDR2 SVGIG (reference sequence).

This chain connects TRBV28 to TRBJ1-4; a possible D gene is TRBD1 (6 bases). Trimming removed 5 bases from V and 6 bases from J, with 16 bases in between. Germline CDR1 reads MDHEN; CDR2 reads SYDVKM. The CDR3 is 15 amino acids. CDR3 bases: TGTGCCAGCAGTATAACAGGGTCCTCGGATGAAAAACTGTTTTTT. Translating gives CASSITGSSDEKLFF.

V usage is TRBV2 and J usage is TRBJ1-5; TRBD1 is a possible D gene (5 bases). V was trimmed by 4 bases and J by 4 bases, leaving 20 bases between them. Germline CDR1 is SNHLY and CDR2 is FYNNEI. This CDR3 spans 17 amino acids. CDR3 nucleotides: TGTGCCAGCAGTGCAGACAGAAATACCCCCCCGAATCAGCCCCAGCATTTT. It is translated as CASSADRNTPPNQPQHF.

In this sample, this clone turned up a few times. The CDR3 nucleotides are TGTGCCAGTAGTACCTGGTTTGCGGGGGGCGATCAGCCCCAGCATTTT. Protein product: CASSTWFAGGDQPQHF. The chain combines TRBV19 with TRBJ1-5; TRBD1 is a possible D gene (6 bases). The CDR3 is made up of 16 amino acids. The V gene's germline CDR1 is LNHDA and CDR2 SQIVND (reference sequence). Trimming pared 4 bases from V and 5 bases from J, leaving 18 bases between.

J is TRBJ1-5 and V is TRBV11-2; tentative D call: TRBD1 (6 bases). Germline loops: CDR1 SGHAT, CDR2 FQNNGV. Trimming cost V 4 bases and J 6 bases, with 16 bases left between them. This CDR3 comprises 15 residues. This chain's CDR3 is CASSYSGIRGQPQHF. The CDR3 DNA is TGTGCCAGCAGCTATTCAGGAATCAGGGGTCAGCCCCAGCATTTT.